These 8 T cell receptor beta chains were sequenced from one sample in a study of OX40 agonist ivuxolimab in advanced cancers. This table comes from immunoSEQ multiplex PCR, and its TCRdb copy is limited to in-frame clones, with some not included. The sample contains 49,000 or so clones, less than 90% of which appear only once. The specimen comprised CD4+ or CD8+ T cells sorted from blood, sampled in a trial of the OX40 agonist ivuxolimab. The origin of the receptors is an adult with an advanced solid tumor such as melanoma, head and neck, liver or kidney cancer.

CDR3 bases: TGTGCCAGCAGCTTAGCCCGGGTGGAGGGAGAGACCCAGTACTTC. Its protein is CASSLARVEGETQYF. J is TRBJ2-5 and V is TRBV7-9, with D possibly TRBD2 on 6 matching bases. The V end was cut by 0 bases, the J end by 4 bases, with 12 bases between. This CDR3 comprises 15 residues. CDR1 and CDR2 from the germline V gene are SEHNR and FQNEAQ (reference sequence). The full variable domain, completed using reference TRBV7-9 and TRBJ2-5, is DTGVSQNPRHKITKRGQNVTFRCDPISEHNRLYWYRQTLGQGPEFLTYFQNEAQLEKSRLLSDRFSAERPKGSFSTLEIQRTEQGDSAMYLCASSLARVEGETQYFGPGTRLLVL.

V gene TRBV9 combines with J gene TRBJ2-1, with 9 bases aligning to TRBD2. The germline gives CDR1 SGDLS, CDR2 YYNGEE. The CDR3 loop spans 15 amino acids. V shed 6 bases, J shed 2 bases, and the junction held 6 bases outside the gene matches. In DNA form, the CDR3 reads TGTGCCAGCACAATAGCGGGAGCCCCCTACAATGAGCAGTTCTTC. It codes for CASTIAGAPYNEQFF. The whole variable domain, remainder taken from reference TRBV9 and TRBJ2-1, is DSGVTQTPKHLITATGQRVTLRCSPRSGDLSVYWYQQSLDQGLQFLIQYYNGEERAKGNILERFSAQQFPDLHSELNLSSLELGDSALYFCASTIAGAPYNEQFFGPGTRLTVL.

The chain is built from TRBV29-1 and TRBJ2-7; 10 nucleotides match TRBD1. The length of the CDR3 is 14 residues. Germline CDR1 reads SQVTM; CDR2 reads ANQGSEA. The junction had 3 bases not matched to a gene; V was cut back by 2 bases and J by 2 bases. CDR3: CSVEWDRGPYEQYF. CDR3 nucleotides: TGCAGCGTTGAATGGGACAGGGGCCCCTACGAGCAGTACTTC.

The chain uses TRBV21-1 and TRBJ2-5; the listed D gene, TRBD1, was not tested against the DNA. TRBV21-1 is noted as a pseudogene. This CDR3 spans 19 amino acids. The CDR3 nucleotides are TGTGCCAGGGTCGATCCCGAGCACAAAAACCGGGACAGGGGGGAGACCCAGTACTTC. Translation gives CARVDPEHKNRDRGETQYF.

This chain connects TRBV10-2 to TRBJ2-1, with 9 bases lining up with TRBD2. Losses at the gene ends were 5 bases for V and 7 bases for J; bases not matched to a gene: 12. This CDR3 spans 16 amino acids. Germline CDR1 and CDR2: WSHSY and SAAADI. CDR3 region: CASSPPGAGGWNEQFF. CDR3 coding DNA: TGCGCCAGCAGTCCCCCTGGGGCGGGGGGGTGGAATGAGCAGTTCTTC.

The gene calls are TRBV9 and TRBJ2-7; TRBD1 or TRBD2 may be the D gene (5 bases each). Germline CDR1 SGDLS, CDR2 YYNGEE. The V gene lost 0 bases and the J gene lost 5 bases, with 15 bases spanning the gap. This CDR3 is built from 15 residues. The CDR3 reads CASSVEGSWGNEQYF. The CDR3 DNA sequence: TGTGCCAGCAGCGTAGAGGGAAGTTGGGGGAACGAGCAGTACTTC. Using reference TRBV9 and TRBJ2-7 for the parts outside the CDR3, the full variable domain is DSGVTQTPKHLITATGQRVTLRCSPRSGDLSVYWYQQSLDQGLQFLIQYYNGEERAKGNILERFSAQQFPDLHSELNLSSLELGDSALYFCASSVEGSWGNEQYFGPGTRLTVT.

This sequence joins TRBV15 and TRBJ2-2, with 7 positions matching TRBD1. This CDR3 has 17 residues. The germline CDR1 and CDR2 sequences are LNHNV and YYDKDF (reference sequence). J gave up 1 base and V 0 bases, and 5 bases lay outside the gene matches. CDR3 amino acids: CATSRDLTGRNTGELFF. CDR3 sequence (DNA): TGTGCCACCAGCAGAGATTTGACAGGGCGGAACACCGGGGAGCTGTTTTTT.

This chain connects TRBV5-4 to TRBJ2-6; 11 nucleotides align to TRBD1. The ends lost 5 bases at V and 3 bases at J; junction bases unmatched: 7. The CDR3 is 17 amino acids. The germline V gene encodes CDR1 SGHNT and CDR2 YYREEE (reference sequence). CDR3 amino acids: CASSLGQGVSGANVLTF. The CDR3 DNA sequence: TGTGCCAGCAGTCTGGGACAGGGGGTGAGTGGGGCCAACGTCCTGACTTTC.